This note documents a single TCR beta chain sequence. The data are from a study of T cells in tumors after PD-1 blockade. Study information: A subset received ongoing vismodegib 150 mg daily alongside anti-PD-1 therapy. Blood samples averaged roughly 110,000 templates (range about 24,679-260,000) and 35,000 or so unique clonotypes.

Template: tumor biopsy or peripheral blood genomic DNA, about 550-6,500 ng per sample. This CDR3 has 14 residues. Germline CDR1 and CDR2: LNHDA and SQIVND (reference sequence). V lost 7 bases, J lost 3 bases, and 3 bases stayed unmatched. Clones were sequenced by immunoSEQ multiplex PCR, and TCRdb holds only the in-frame ones, with some missing. The sample lists roughly 60,000 clones; roughly 75% were seen once. The starting material was PBMCs, obtained before anti-PD-1 treatment. The gene calls are TRBV19 and TRBJ1-6; 7 bases agree with TRBD1. The source of this sequence is a human donor with basal cell carcinoma. The CDR3 region is CASTRTGYNSPLHF. The CDR3 DNA reads as TGTGCCAGTACGAGGACAGGCTATAATTCACCCCTCCACTTT.